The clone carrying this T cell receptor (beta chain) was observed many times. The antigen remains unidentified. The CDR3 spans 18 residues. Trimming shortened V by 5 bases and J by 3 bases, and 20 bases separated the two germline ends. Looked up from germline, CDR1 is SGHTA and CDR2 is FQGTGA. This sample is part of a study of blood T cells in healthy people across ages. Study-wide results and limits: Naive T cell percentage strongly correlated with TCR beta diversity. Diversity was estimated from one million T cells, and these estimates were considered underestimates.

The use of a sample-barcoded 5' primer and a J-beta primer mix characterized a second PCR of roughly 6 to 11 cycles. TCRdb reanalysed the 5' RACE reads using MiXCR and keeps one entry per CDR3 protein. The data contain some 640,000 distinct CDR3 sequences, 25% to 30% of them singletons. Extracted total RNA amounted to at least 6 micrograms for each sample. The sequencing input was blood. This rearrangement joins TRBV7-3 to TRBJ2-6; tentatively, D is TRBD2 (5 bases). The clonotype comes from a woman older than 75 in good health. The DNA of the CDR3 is TGTGCCAGCAGCCCAGGAGGCCCAATGGCGCGTGGGGCCAACGTCCTGACTTTC. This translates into CASSPGGPMARGANVLTF.